This entry concerns a single TCR beta chain. Ten or more counts support this clonotype. Its recognized antigen is unknown. No much larger clone is present one base from it, and per-base qualities are unavailable. The data were produced on an Illumina NovaSeq 6000. TCRalpha and TCRbeta cDNA libraries were built by 5'RACE with constant-segment primers, adding sample barcodes and unique molecular identifiers. RNA was extracted from every sample with Trizol reagent. Library amplification was performed in two PCR steps, and a second sample barcode and Illumina TruSeq adapters were introduced in the second step. Sequencing of the libraries was done on an Illumina NovaSeq, producing 2 x 150 bp paired-end reads. In the paper's pipeline: With migec v1.2.7, reads were demultiplexed and then collapsed into UMI-guided consensus sequences. Using mixcr v2.1.11, UMI consensuses were aligned to TRA and TRB V and J templates and then assembled into clonotypes. A clonotype was counted as expanded or contracted only if both edgeR and NoisET called the change significant, with noise models trained on biological replicates. edgeR calls used a false discovery rate-adjusted p below 0.01 and a log2 fold-change threshold of 1. As an exploratory analysis of dynamics, PCA with hierarchical clustering was applied to max-normalized trajectories of the 1000 most abundant clonotypes. Separately sequenced CD4+ and CD8+ repertoires were used to assign a CD4 or CD8 phenotype to each responding clone. The raw public reads went through TCRdb reprocessing: fastp at Q25, MiXCR clone calling, in-frame beta chains kept. Every distinct CDR3 protein forms one entry, paired with its most common genes and DNA. Clone size and V and J calls follow TCRdb, not the original study. This sample lists about 110,000 distinct CDR3 sequences; roughly 12% were detected once. The ten largest clonotypes hold 27% of the sample.

This sample stems from a study of T-cell memory formation after mild COVID-19 (dated by TCRdb to about 2021). Notes on the research overall: TCR sequence clusters from the two donors were found to be largely donor specific. T-cell clones expanding and contracting after mild COVID-19 in a couple of donors were tracked by longitudinal TCRalpha and TCRbeta repertoire sequencing. Two young, previously healthy adult volunteers made up the cohort, one male and one female.

PBMCs were isolated by Ficoll-Paque density gradient centrifugation. The germline V end is reduced by 2 bases and the J end by 5 bases; junction bases left unmatched: 6. The CDR3, cysteine through phenylalanine, is 15 amino acids long. Only CDR3 DNA remains: 45 bases, in frame from the first base. The CDR1 and CDR2 encoded by the germline V gene are SNHLY and FYNNEI. Paper-wide results and their limitations: Only a couple of mild cases were covered by the study, and larger cohorts that include severe cases with pre-infection samples were considered necessary. Some responding clones were detected in pre-infection memory, suggesting pre-existing cross-reactive memory T cells joined the SARS-CoV-2 response. Contracting CD4+ clones appeared mostly in the CM and EM memory subsets, whereas CD8+ clones were enriched in EMRA. Clones that contracted from day 15 to 85 showed balanced CD4/CD8 phenotypes, whereas a second wave of clones that expanded from day 15 to 37 leaned towards CD4+. The second-wave clones that peaked on day 37 were not confirmed to be SARS-CoV-2 specific.

The sequenced sample consisted of PBMCs or a T cell subset sorted from them (not recorded which). This TCR derives from an adult woman who had mild COVID-19 (a few samples of this study predate the infection). The sample titles of this study are shuffled in the database, so cell type and time point are left out; the donor was told from shared clones. Rearrangement joined TRBV2 to TRBJ2-1, and TRBD2 matches 7 of the central bases. The CDR3 loop reads CASSEWLAVNNEQFF. The DNA sequence is TGTGCCAGCAGTGAATGGCTAGCGGTTAACAATGAGCAGTTCTTC.